This TCR beta chain was identified in a study of regulatory T cells in long-lasting Graves disease. Whole-study context: Antithyroid drugs had been given to newly diagnosed Graves' patients for under 3 months.

Study-wide results and caveats: Having few samples may have compromised the accuracy.

According to the study, TCR beta libraries were built with iRepertoire HTBI primers and CDR3-region Arm-PCR. TCRdb processed the multiplex PCR reads anew with MiXCR; each CDR3 protein has one entry. The sample contains 550,000 to 700,000 distinct CDR3 sequences, 16% of which appear only once. Time point of the sample: newly diagnosed GD, antithyroid drugs for less than 3 months. RNA extracted from PBMCs served as the sequencing template. The germline V gene has CDR1 SQVTM and CDR2 ANQGSEA. V lost 0 bases and J lost 4, with 9 bases in between. The CDR3 extends over 13 amino acids. To note about this clonotype: Its cognate antigen is unknown.

This sample was also put to use in a study of T cells in Graves' hyperthyroidism and ophthalmopathy. Turning to that study: The HTBI primer set was used in a first-round RT-PCR of the TCR CDR3.

The sequence was collected from a man younger than 30 with Graves disease. The chain uses TRBV29-1 and TRBJ1-1; D unresolved. Specimen: peripheral blood mononuclear cells (PBMCs), collected at new diagnosis, from a patient treated with antithyroid drugs. This chain's CDR3 is CSVEETSATEAFF. The CDR3 DNA reads as TGCAGCGTTGAAGAAACGTCAGCCACTGAAGCTTTCTTT.